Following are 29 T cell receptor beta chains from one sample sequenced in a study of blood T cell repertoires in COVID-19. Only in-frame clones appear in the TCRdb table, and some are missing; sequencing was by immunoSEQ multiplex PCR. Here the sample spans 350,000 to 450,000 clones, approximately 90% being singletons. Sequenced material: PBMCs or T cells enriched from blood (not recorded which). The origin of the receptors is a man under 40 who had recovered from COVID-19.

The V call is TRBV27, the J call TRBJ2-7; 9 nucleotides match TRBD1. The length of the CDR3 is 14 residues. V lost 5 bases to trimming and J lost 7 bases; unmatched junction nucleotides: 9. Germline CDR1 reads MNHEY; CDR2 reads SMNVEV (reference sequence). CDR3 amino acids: CASSPGDRVREQYF. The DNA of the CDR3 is TGTGCCAGCAGTCCAGGGGACAGGGTGAGGGAGCAGTACTTC.

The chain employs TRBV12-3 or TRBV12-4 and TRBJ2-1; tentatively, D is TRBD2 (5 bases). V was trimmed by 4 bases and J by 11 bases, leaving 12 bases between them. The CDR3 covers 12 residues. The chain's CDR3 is CASSSEGRQQFF. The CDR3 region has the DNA TGTGCCAGCAGTTCTGAGGGTAGACAGCAGTTCTTC.

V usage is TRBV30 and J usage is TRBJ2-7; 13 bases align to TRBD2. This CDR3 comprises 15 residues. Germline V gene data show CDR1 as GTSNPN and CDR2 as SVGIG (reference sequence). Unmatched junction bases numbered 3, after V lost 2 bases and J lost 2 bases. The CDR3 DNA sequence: TGTGCCTGGAGTCCACTAGCGGGAGGGCCCTACGAGCAGTACTTC. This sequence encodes CAWSPLAGGPYEQYF.

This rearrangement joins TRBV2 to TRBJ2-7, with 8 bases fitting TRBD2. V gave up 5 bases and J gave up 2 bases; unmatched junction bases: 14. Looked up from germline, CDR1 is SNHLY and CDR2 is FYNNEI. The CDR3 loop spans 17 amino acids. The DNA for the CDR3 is TGTGCCAGCAGTTCCGGGGGTAGCGGGATTCCTACCTACGAGCAGTACTTC. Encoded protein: CASSSGGSGIPTYEQYF.

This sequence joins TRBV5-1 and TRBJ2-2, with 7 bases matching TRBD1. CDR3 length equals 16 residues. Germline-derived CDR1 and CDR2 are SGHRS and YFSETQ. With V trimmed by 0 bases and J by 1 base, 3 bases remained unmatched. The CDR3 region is CASSLAGQLNTGELFF. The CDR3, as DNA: TGCGCCAGCAGCTTGGCGGGACAGCTGAACACCGGGGAGCTGTTTTTT. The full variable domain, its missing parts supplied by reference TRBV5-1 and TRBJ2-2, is KAGVTQTPRYLIKTRGQQVTLSCSPISGHRSVSWYQQTPGQGLQFLFEYFSETQRNKGNFPGRFSGRQFSNSRSEMNVSTLELGDSALYLCASSLAGQLNTGELFFGEGSRLTVL.

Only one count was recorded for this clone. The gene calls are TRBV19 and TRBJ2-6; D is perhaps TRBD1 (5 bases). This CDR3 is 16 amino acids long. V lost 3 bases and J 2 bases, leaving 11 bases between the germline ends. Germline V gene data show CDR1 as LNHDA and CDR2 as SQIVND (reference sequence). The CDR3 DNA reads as TGTGCCAGTAGTATCCTGGCAGGGCCTGGGGCCAACGTCCTGACTTTC. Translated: CASSILAGPGANVLTF.

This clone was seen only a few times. CDR3 nucleotides: TGTGCCATCAGGGACAGCTCCTACGAGCAGTACTTC. It codes for CAIRDSSYEQYF. The J gene is TRBJ2-7, the V gene TRBV10-3, with D maybe TRBD1 (6 bases). This CDR3 comprises 12 residues. Germline CDR1 reads ENHRY; CDR2 reads SYGVKD. Trimming shortened V by 6 bases and J by 0 bases, and 6 bases separated the two germline ends.

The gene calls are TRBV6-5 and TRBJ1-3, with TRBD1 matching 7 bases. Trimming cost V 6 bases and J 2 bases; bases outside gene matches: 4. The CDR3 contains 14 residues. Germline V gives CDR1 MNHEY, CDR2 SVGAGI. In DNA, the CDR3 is TGTGCCAGCAGCCGAGACAGGGCTGGAAACACCATATATTTT. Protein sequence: CASSRDRAGNTIYF.

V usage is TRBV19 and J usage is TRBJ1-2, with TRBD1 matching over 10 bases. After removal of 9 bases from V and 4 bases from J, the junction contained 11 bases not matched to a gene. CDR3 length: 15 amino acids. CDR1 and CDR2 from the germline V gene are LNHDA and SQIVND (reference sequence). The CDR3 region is CASTPTGGVPYGYTF. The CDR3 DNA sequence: TGTGCCAGCACCCCGACAGGGGGCGTCCCCTATGGCTACACCTTC.

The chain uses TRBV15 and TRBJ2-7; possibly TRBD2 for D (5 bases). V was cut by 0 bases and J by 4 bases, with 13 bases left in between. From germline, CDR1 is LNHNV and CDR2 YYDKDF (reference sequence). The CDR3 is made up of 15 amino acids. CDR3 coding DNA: TGTGCCACCAGCAGAGAAGGCGGGTTCGCGTACGAGCAGTACTTC. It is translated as CATSREGGFAYEQYF.

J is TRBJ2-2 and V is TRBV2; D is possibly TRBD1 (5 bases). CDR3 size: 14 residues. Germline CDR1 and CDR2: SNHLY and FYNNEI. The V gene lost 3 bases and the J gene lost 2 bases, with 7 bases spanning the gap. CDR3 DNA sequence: TGTGCCAGCAGTGACACAGGCAACACCGGGGAGCTGTTTTTT. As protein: CASSDTGNTGELFF. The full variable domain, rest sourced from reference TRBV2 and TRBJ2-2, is EPEVTQTPSHQVTQMGQEVILRCVPISNHLYFYWYRQILGQKVEFLVSFYNNEISEKSEIFDDQFSVERPDGSNFTLKIRSTKLEDSAMYFCASSDTGNTGELFFGEGSRLTVL.

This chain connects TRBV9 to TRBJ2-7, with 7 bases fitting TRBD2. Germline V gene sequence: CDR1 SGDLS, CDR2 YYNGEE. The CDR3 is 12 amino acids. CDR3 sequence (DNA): TGTGCTGCCGGGAGGTTCTCCTACGAGCAGTACTTC. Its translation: CAAGRFSYEQYF.

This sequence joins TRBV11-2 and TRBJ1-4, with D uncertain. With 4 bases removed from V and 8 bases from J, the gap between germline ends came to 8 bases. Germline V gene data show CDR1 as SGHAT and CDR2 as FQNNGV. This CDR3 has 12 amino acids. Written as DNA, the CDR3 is TGTGCCAGCAGCTCCTTAGTGGAAAAACTGTTTTTT. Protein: CASSSLVEKLFF.

The CDR3 loop is CASSPSDISSYNEQFF. In DNA, the CDR3 is TGTGCCAGCAGCCCCTCTGACATCTCATCCTACAATGAGCAGTTCTTC. J is TRBJ2-1 and V is TRBV6-2 or TRBV6-3, with unresolved D. There are 16 residues in the CDR3. CDR1 and CDR2 from the germline V gene are MNHEY and SVGEGT. Trimming removed 6 bases at V and 1 base at J, with 16 bases between.

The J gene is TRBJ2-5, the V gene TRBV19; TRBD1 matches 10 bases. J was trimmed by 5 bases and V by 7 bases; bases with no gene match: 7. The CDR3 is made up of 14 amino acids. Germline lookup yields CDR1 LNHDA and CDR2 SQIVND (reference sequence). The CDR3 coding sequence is TGTGCCAGTACCGACAGGGGGCGCGGGGAGACCCAGTACTTC. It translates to CASTDRGRGETQYF.

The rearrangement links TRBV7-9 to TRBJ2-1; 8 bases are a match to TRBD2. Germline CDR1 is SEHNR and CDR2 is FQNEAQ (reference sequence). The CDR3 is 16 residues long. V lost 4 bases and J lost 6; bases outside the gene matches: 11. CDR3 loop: CASSSTDGRALNEQFF. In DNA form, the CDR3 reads TGTGCCAGCAGCTCCACCGACGGGAGGGCCCTCAATGAGCAGTTCTTC.

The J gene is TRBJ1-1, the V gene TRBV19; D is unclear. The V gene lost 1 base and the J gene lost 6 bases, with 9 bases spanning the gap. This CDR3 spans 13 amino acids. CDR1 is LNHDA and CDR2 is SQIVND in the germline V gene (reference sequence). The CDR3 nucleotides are TGTGCCAGTAGTATAGGTCTCGGGTCTGAAGCTTTCTTT. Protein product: CASSIGLGSEAFF.

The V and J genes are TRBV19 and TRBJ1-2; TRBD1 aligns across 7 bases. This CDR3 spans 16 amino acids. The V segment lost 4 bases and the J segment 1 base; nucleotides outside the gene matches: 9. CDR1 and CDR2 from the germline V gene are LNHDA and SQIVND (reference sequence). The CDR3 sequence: CASSNPGTDSNYGYTF. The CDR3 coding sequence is TGTGCCAGTAGTAACCCCGGGACAGACAGTAACTATGGCTACACCTTC.

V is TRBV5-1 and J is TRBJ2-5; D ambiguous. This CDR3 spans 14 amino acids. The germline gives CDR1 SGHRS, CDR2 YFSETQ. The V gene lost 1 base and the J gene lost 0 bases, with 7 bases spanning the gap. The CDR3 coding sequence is TGCGCCAGCAGCTTGTCAGGTAACCAAGAGACCCAGTACTTC. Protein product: CASSLSGNQETQYF.

CDR3 DNA: TGCAGCGCAAGGGGACAGGGGGACACTGAAGCTTTCTTT. It encodes CSARGQGDTEAFF. The gene calls are TRBV29-1 and TRBJ1-1; TRBD1 matches 11 bases. CDR3 length: 13 amino acids. Losses at the gene ends were 7 bases for V and 3 bases for J; bases not matched to a gene: 4. CDR1 is SQVTM, CDR2 ANQGSEA, per germline. Combining the CDR3 with reference TRBV29-1 and TRBJ1-1 gives the whole variable domain SAVISQKPSRDICQRGTSLTIQCQVDSQVTMMFWYRQQPGQSLTLIATANQGSEATYESGFVIDKFPISRPNLTFSTLTVSNMSPEDSSIYLCSARGQGDTEAFFGQGTRLTVV.

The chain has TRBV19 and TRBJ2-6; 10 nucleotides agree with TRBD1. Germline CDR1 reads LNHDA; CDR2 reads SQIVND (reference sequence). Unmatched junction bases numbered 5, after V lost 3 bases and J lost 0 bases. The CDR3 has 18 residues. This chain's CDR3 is CASSIRQGADSGANVLTF. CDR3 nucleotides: TGTGCCAGTAGTATCAGACAGGGGGCCGACTCTGGGGCCAACGTCCTGACTTTC. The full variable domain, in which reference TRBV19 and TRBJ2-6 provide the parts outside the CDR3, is DGGITQSPKYLFRKEGQNVTLSCEQNLNHDAMYWYRQDPGQGLRLIYYSQIVNDFQKGDIAEGYSVSREKKESFPLTVTSAQKNPTAFYLCASSIRQGADSGANVLTFGAGSRLTVL.

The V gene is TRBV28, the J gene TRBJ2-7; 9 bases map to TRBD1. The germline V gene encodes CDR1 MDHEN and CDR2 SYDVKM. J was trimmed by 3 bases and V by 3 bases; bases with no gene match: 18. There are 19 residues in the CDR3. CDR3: CASSFFLPFGTGISYEQYF. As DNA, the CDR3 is TGTGCCAGCAGTTTCTTTTTGCCCTTTGGGACAGGGATTAGCTACGAGCAGTACTTC.

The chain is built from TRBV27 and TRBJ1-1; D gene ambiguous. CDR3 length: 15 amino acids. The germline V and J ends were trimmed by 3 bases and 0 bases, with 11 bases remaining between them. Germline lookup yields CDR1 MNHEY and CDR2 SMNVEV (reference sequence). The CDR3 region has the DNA TGTGCCAGCAGTTTTCGTAACAGCATGAACACTGAAGCTTTCTTT. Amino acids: CASSFRNSMNTEAFF.

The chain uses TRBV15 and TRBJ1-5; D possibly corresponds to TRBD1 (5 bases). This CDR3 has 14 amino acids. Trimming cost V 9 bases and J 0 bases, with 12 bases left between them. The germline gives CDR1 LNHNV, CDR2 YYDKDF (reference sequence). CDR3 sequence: CATSWGNSNQPQHF. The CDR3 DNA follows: TGTGCCACTAGTTGGGGCAATAGCAATCAGCCCCAGCATTTT. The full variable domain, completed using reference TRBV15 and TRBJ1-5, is DAMVIQNPRYQVTQFGKPVTLSCSQTLNHNVMYWYQQKSSQAPKLLFHYYDKDFNNEADTPDNFQSRRPNTSFCFLDIRSPGLGDTAMYLCATSWGNSNQPQHFGDGTRLSIL.

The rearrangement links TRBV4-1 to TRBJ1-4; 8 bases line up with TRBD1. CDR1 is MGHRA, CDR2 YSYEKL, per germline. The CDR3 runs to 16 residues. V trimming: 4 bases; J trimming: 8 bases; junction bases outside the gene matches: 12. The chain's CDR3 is CASSLSPDRGGEKLFF. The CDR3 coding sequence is TGCGCCAGCAGCCTTTCCCCTGACAGGGGAGGGGAAAAACTGTTTTTT.

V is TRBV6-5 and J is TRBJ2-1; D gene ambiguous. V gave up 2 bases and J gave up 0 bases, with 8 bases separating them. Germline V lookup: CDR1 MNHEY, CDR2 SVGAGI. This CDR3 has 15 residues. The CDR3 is CASSYDGSSYNEQFF. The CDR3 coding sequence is TGTGCCAGCAGTTACGATGGCTCCTCCTACAATGAGCAGTTCTTC.

The CDR3 here is CASSIQANYGYTF. DNA for the CDR3: TGTGCCAGTAGTATCCAGGCGAACTATGGCTACACCTTC. The chain uses TRBV19 and TRBJ1-2; D gene ambiguous. The CDR3 covers 13 residues. V shed 3 bases and J shed 2 bases, with 7 bases lying between them. CDR1 and CDR2 (germline): LNHDA, SQIVND (reference sequence).

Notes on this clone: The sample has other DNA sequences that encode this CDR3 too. Here the CDR3 DNA reads TGTGCCAGCAGTTTCGAGACTGAAGCTTTCTTT. Amino acid sequence: CASSFETEAFF. The chain couples TRBV28 to TRBJ1-1; no definite D call. CDR1 MDHEN and CDR2 SYDVKM come from the germline V gene. This CDR3 spans 11 amino acids. V was cut by 3 bases and J by 5 bases, with 4 bases left in between.

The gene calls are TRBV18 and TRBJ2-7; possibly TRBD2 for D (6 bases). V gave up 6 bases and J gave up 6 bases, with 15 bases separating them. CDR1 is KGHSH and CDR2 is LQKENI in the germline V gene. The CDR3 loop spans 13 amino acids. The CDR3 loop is CASSPALGGEQYF. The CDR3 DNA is TGTGCCAGCTCCCCCGCCCTCGGGGGCGAGCAGTACTTC.